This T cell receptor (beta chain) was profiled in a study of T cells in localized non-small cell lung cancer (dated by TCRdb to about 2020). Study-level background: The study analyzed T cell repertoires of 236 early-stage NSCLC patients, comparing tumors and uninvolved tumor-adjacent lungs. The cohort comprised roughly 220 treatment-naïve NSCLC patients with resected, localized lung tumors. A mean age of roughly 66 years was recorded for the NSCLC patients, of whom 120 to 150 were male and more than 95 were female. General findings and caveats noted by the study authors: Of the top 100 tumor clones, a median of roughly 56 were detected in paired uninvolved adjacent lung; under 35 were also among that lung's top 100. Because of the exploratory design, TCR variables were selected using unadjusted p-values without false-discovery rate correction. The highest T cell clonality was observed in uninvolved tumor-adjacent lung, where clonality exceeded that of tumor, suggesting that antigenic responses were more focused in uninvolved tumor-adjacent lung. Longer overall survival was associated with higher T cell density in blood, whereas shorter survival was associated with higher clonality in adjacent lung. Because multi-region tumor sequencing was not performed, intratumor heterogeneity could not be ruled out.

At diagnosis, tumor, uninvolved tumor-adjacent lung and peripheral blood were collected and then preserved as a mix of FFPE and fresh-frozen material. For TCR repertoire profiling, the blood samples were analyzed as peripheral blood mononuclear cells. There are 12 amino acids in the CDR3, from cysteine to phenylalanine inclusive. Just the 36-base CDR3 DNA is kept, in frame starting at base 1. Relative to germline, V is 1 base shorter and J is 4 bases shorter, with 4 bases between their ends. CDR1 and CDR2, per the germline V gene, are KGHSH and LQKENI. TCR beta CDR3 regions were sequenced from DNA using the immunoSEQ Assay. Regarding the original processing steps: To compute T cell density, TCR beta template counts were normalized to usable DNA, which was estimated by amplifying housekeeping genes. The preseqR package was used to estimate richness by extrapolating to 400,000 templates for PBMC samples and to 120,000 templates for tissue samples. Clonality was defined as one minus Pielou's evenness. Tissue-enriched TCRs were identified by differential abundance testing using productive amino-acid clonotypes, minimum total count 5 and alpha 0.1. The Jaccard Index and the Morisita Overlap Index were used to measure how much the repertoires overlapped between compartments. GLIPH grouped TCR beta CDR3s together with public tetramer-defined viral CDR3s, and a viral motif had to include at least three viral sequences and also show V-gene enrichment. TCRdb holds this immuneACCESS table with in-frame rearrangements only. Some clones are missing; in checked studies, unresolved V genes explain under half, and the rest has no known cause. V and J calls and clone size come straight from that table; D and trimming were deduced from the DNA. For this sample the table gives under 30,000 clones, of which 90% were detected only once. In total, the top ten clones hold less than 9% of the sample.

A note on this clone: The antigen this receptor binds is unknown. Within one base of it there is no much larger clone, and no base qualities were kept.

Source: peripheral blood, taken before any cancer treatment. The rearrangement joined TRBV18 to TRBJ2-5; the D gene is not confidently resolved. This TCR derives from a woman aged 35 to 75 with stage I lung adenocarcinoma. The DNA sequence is TGTGCCAGCTCACCACTGGGAGAGACCCAGTACTTC. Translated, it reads CASSPLGETQYF.